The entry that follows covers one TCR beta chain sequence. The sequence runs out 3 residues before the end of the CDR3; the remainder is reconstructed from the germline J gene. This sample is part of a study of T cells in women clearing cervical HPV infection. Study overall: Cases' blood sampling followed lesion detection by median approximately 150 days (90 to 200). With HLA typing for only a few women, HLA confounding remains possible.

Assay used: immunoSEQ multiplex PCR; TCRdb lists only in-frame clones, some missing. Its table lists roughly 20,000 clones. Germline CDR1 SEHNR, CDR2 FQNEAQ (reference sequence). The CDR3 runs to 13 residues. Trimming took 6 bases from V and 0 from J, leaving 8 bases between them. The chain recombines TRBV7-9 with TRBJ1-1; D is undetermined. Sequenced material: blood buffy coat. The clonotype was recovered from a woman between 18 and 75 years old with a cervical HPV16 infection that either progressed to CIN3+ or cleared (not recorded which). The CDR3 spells CASRRSMNTEAFF. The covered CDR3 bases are TGTGCCAGCAGGAGAAGCATGAACACTGAA.